This record concerns one T cell receptor beta chain sequence. This clone was counted only a few times. No antigen is known for it. No base-level quality is on record; no much larger clone is a single base apart. These data originate in a study of cytomegalovirus exposure and HLA in healthy donors listed by TCRdb under 2017. Broadly, across the study: According to an earlier analysis of 587 of the donors, 150 million to 200 million T cells yielded 95 million to 140 million unique TCR beta sequences and about 300 Gb of sequence data. An early release covering approximately 600 HLA-typed donors comprised roughly 300 gigabases of sequencing data and tens of millions of unique TCR sequences. The genetic ancestry cluster associated with self-reported Caucasian donors included around four fifths of the approximately 430 genotyped donors. The study was designed to test whether signatures of past pathogen exposure could be identified by cataloging public T cell receptors. The T cell repertoires of around 730 subjects were profiled by immunosequencing and related to cytomegalovirus serostatus. A separate validation cohort of 90 to 150 different subjects was used in addition to the approximately 700-subject first cohort. To predict cytomegalovirus infection status, the study combined high-throughput TCR immunosequencing, statistical association of individual TCRs with disease status, and machine learning. To study patterns of TCR occurrence, a later analysis re-analyzed previously published TCR beta repertoires from 700 or so donors and added high-resolution HLA genotyping. Rather than using new phenotypic data, the later analysis identified candidate immune exposures from TCR beta sequences and from how often those sequences occurred across donors. An earlier analysis of about 600 of the donors used high-throughput TCR beta sequencing to judge whether each TCR beta V gene segment behaved as functional or pseudogenic. Alongside the repertoire data, information on donor age, sex, ethnicity and CMV serostatus was compiled. In a later genetic analysis, genome-wide SNP genotypes for about 55% of the roughly 700 donors were used, and that subset was treated as a discovery cohort. Every discovery cohort repertoire had been produced on one sequencing platform. HLA typing included class I and class II loci at four-digit resolution. The number of typed donors differed by locus: about 620-640 for A, B, C, DRB1 and DQB1; some 500 for DQA1; about 600 for DPA1; and about 450 for DPB1. Roughly 5 DR-DQ haplotypes were treated as single units for association and clustering because of strong linkage in the cohort. Among under 450 genotyped donors of the cohort, an average of about 240,000 unique TCR beta nucleotide sequences were sequenced per donor, around 20% of them non-productive.

General study outcomes and caveats: It was suggested by the authors that the approach could potentially be generalized to other disease states and immunological phenotypes. In a later analysis, HLA-associated TCR beta chains showed more clonal expansion and lower generation probabilities than non-associated chains that were equally common. Assigning TCR associations to individual alleles was difficult when HLA alleles, especially DR and DQ, strongly co-occurred. According to a later analysis, most CMV-associated TCR beta chains appeared to be HLA-restricted, and the HLA associations seemed to be driven largely by CMV exposure. A further reported finding was that TCR beta sequences accurately predicted the HLA-A and HLA-B alleles for most subjects in the first cohort. In both the original and validation cohorts, the classifier was reported to diagnose cytomegalovirus status with high specificity and sensitivity. Because HLA typing was unavailable for some donors at each locus, only the typed subset was used in association tests. Linkage disequilibrium might explain the correlated functional status among segregating V segments, but an unknown experimental factor could not be excluded. In vitro tests confirmed that a few of the cytomegalovirus-associated TCR beta chains recognize cytomegalovirus antigens. In a later genetic analysis, fewer N-insertions in productive TCRs were reported among donors in an Asian-associated ancestry cluster than the approximately 710-donor mean. In a later analysis, several top co-occurrence clusters were reported to appear linked to parvovirus B19, influenza, CMV and Epstein-Barr virus. The 87-base-pair reads could not distinguish some IMGT-functional V segments, including TRBV6-2 and TRBV6-3, so those segments were excluded. According to a later analysis, TCR association rates differed among HLA loci, with DRB1 alleles showing the most associated TCRs and HLA-C alleles showing the fewest. In the study, approximately 160 TCR beta chains were listed as associated with cytomegalovirus. Most TCR sequences were seen in very few donors, while some public TCRs were found in many individuals. An earlier analysis of several hundred of the donors showed that most TCR beta V segments appeared in productive rearrangements either about 87% or about 30% of the time, which broadly matched IMGT annotations. In this cohort, only TCR beta chains were sequenced, and detectable features were limited by the absence of alpha or paired-chain data. A later analysis associated 15,000 or so TCR beta sequences with specific HLA alleles at a false discovery rate of 0.05. The presence/absence analyses assumed that sequencing depth was roughly uniform across donors, and that assumption may not be true. Over 15 rarely observed V segments, including chromosome 9 orphons, were excluded from the earlier analysis of a few hundred of the donors because counts were too low. In a later genetic analysis, a missense DCLRE1C variant was associated with V-gene and J-gene trimming of TCR beta chains, and the association was replicated in an independent cohort. A cluster of highly shared sequence variants was judged likely to represent a technical artifact of the sequencing pipeline. The only immune exposure information available for the cohort was CMV serostatus.

For CDR1 and CDR2, the germline V gene lists SGHTA and FQGNSA. V sheds 6 bases and J sheds 4 bases, leaving 15 bases between their ends. The CDR3 measures 14 amino acids from cysteine to phenylalanine. Only the CDR3 part of the read is kept: 42 bases, read in frame from the first base. The library relied on the immunoSEQ multiplex PCR assay. For the multiplex PCR, a mixture combining 60 forward primers for TCR Vbeta segments and 13 reverse primers for TCR Jbeta segments was used. The CDR3 region of rearranged TCR beta genes was amplified from genomic DNA with a multiplex PCR assay. Amplified TCR beta libraries were sequenced as 87-base-pair reads on the Illumina HiSeq System. The source study handled its data this way. A later analysis tallied roughly 78 million unique TCR beta chains across the 600 to 700 repertoires, and approximately 11 million of those chains were shared by two or more donors. Raw reads were error-corrected and collapsed into unique sequences with a nearest-neighbor algorithm that merged closely related sequences to remove PCR and sequencing errors. CDR3 sequences were aligned to IMGT reference sequences to assign V, D and J gene segments. For a sequence to be retained, a match of at least six nucleotides to both a V gene segment and a J gene segment was required. A rearrangement was called productive if the CDR3 had no stop codons and remained in frame with V and J, and every other rearrangement was called non-productive. Following IMGT convention, CDR3 was defined as the stretch from the second conserved V-encoded cysteine to the conserved J-encoded phenylalanine. Sequences without an unambiguous match to a single V gene segment were excluded from the earlier analysis of 587 of the donors. An earlier analysis of 450 to 650 of the donors called V segments functional above 56.7% productive rearrangements and segregating when the between-donor standard deviation exceeded 5%. A statistical classification framework was developed to diagnose cytomegalovirus status using the catalog of TCR beta chain sequences. V and J gene assignment, in a later analysis, came from comparing TCR nucleotide sequences with IMGT/GENE-DB human TR gene sequences. A later analysis assigned CDR3 sequences and most-parsimonious VDJ recombination scenarios with the TCRdist pipeline. In a later analysis, every TCR beta chain was defined by the combination of its CDR3 amino acid sequence and its V-gene family, and reads without a unique V-gene family were dropped. In a later analysis, approximately 590 highly shared, low-generation-probability nucleotide sequences were removed to address suspected cross-contamination and a sequencing artifact. A later analysis calculated a clonal expansion index for each public chain from normalized within-repertoire ranks of inferred template counts. A later analysis computed generation probabilities with a VDJ recombination model fitted to out-of-frame rearrangements, and checked the results against IGoR. A later analysis scored TCR-TCR, TCR-HLA and TCR-CMV co-occurrence with hypergeometric tests, applying a repertoire-size bias correction to TCR pairs. False discovery rates were estimated in a later analysis by permuting HLA or CMV assignments 20 times. In a later analysis, co-occurring TCRs were grouped using DBSCAN, with TCRdist sequence similarity added in when clustering inside HLA-allele-positive subsets. Repertoires with fewer than 30,000 or more than 120,000 public chains were left out of co-occurrence clustering, as were about five repertoires with anomalous nucleotide sharing. TCRdb provides this immuneACCESS table in a form limited to in-frame rearrangements. Some clones are lacking; in checked studies, under half of them reflect an unresolved V gene, and why the rest are absent is not known. D and trimming come from the DNA, and the V and J calls and clone size come from that table. For this sample there are 100,000 to 150,000 clones; just under 75% appear just once. The leading ten clones occupy about 4.3% of the sample.

The cohort was made up of 500 to 850 healthy bone marrow donors. At the time of sampling, all cohort members were nominally healthy, though unrecorded immune exposures were likely present. The donor was CMV seropositive and belonged to the group of about 290 seropositive cohort members. A peripheral blood sample was provided by each donor, and peripheral blood mononuclear cells were used for TCR beta sequencing. The Qiagen DNeasy Blood Extraction Kit was used to extract genomic DNA from the blood cell samples. The sequenced sample was PBMCs. This clonotype was obtained from a man in his fifties or sixties in good health and CMV-seropositive. The chain was built from TRBV7-2 and TRBJ1-1; the D gene is perhaps TRBD1, on 6 matching bases. CDR3 loop: CASSPARGGTEAFF. The nucleotide sequence reads TGTGCCAGCAGTCCCGCCAGGGGCGGCACTGAAGCTTTCTTT.